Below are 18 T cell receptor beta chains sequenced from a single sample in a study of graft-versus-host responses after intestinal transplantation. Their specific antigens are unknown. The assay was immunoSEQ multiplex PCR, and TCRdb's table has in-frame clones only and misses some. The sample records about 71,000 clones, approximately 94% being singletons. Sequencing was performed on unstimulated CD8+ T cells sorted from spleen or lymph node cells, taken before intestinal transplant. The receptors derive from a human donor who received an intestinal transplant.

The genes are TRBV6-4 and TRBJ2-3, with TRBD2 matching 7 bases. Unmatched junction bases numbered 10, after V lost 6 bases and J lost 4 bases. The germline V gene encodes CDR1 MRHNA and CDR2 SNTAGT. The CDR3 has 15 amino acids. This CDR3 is CASSATSSWADTQYF. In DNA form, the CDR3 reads TGTGCCAGCAGCGCGACTAGCTCGTGGGCAGATACGCAGTATTTT.

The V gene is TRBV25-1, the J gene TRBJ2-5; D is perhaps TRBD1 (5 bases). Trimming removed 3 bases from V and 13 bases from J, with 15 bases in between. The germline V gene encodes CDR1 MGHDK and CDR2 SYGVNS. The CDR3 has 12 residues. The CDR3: CASSDGVGAWYF. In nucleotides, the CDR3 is TGTGCCAGCAGTGACGGTGTAGGGGCCTGGTACTTC.

CDR3 protein: CASSISLYSNQPQHF. The CDR3 DNA reads TGTGCCAGTAGTATCTCGCTATATAGCAATCAGCCCCAGCATTTT. The chain is built from TRBV19 and TRBJ1-5; D call uncertain. Deletions cut 3 bases from V and 0 bases from J, with 9 bases between. CDR3 length equals 15 residues. In germline, CDR1 is LNHDA, CDR2 SQIVND (reference sequence).

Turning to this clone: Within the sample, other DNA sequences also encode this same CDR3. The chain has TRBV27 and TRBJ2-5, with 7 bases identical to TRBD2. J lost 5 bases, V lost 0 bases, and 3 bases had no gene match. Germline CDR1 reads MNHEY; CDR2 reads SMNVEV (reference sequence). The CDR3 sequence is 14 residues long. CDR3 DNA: TGTGCCAGCAGTTTATCGGTGGGGGGGGAGACCCAGTACTTC. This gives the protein CASSLSVGGETQYF.

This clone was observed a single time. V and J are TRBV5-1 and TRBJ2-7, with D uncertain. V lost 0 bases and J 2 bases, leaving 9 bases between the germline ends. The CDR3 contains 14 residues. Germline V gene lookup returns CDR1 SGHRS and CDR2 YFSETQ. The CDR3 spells CASSLVGLPYEQYF. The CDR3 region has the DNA TGCGCCAGCAGCTTGGTAGGGCTCCCCTACGAGCAGTACTTC.

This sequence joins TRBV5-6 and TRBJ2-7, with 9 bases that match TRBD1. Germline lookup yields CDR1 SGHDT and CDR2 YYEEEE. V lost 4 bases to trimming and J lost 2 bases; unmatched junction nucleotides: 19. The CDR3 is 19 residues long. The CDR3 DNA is TGTGCCAGCAGCCAACCGGGGACAGGGTCGCAATCTGCTCCCTACGAGCAGTACTTC. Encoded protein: CASSQPGTGSQSAPYEQYF.

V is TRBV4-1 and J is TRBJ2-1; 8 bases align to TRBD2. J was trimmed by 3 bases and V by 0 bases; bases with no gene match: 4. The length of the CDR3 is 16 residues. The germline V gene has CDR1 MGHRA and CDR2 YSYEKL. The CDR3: CASSQDLAGFYNEQFF. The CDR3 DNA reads TGCGCCAGCAGCCAAGATTTAGCGGGGTTCTACAATGAGCAGTTCTTC.

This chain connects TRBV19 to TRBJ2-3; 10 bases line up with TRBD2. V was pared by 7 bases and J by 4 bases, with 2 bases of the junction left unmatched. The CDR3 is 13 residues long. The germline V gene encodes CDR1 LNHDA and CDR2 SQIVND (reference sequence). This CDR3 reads CASTSGSADTQYF. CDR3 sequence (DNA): TGTGCCAGTACTAGCGGGAGTGCAGATACGCAGTATTTT.

This chain's CDR3 is CASSVGGLNTGELFF. The CDR3 nucleotides are TGTGCCAGCAGCGTAGGAGGGCTGAACACCGGGGAGCTGTTTTTT. The rearrangement joins TRBV9 to TRBJ2-2, with TRBD2 as a possible D gene (5 bases). The length of the CDR3 is 15 residues. Trimming pared 0 bases from V and 1 base from J, leaving 7 bases between. Looked up from germline, CDR1 is SGDLS and CDR2 is YYNGEE.

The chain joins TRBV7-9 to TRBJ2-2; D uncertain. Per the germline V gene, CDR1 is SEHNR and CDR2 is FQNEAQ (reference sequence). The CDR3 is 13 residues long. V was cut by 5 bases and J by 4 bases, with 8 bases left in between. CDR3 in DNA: TGTGCCAGCAGCCATGGGTCCACCGGGGAGCTGTTTTTT. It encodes CASSHGSTGELFF.

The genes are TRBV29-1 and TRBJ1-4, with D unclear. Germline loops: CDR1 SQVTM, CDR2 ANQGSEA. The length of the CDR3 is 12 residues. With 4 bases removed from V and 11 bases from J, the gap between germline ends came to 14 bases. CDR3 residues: CSVGETPGKLFF. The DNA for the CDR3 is TGCAGCGTTGGGGAGACACCCGGGAAACTGTTTTTT.

The CDR3 loop is CASSLLDGSEQYF. CDR3 coding DNA: TGTGCCAGCAGTTTACTGGACGGGAGTGAGCAGTACTTC. The chain employs TRBV27 and TRBJ2-7; possibly TRBD2 for D (6 bases). The V and J ends lost 2 bases and 7 bases respectively, with 12 bases between them. The CDR3 has 13 amino acids. CDR1 and CDR2 (germline): MNHEY, SMNVEV (reference sequence).

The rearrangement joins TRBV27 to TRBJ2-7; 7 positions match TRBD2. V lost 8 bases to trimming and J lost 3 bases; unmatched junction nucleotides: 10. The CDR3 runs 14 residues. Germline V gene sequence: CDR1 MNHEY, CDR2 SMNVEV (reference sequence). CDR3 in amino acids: CASRRLAVYYEQYF. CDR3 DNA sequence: TGTGCCAGCCGGCGTCTAGCGGTATACTACGAGCAGTACTTC.

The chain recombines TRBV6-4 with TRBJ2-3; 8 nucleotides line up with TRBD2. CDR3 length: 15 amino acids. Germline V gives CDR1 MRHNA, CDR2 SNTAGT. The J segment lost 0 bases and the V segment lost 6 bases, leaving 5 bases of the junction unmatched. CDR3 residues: CASSSSSGSTDTQYF. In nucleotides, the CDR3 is TGTGCCAGCAGCAGTTCTAGCGGGAGCACAGATACGCAGTATTTT.

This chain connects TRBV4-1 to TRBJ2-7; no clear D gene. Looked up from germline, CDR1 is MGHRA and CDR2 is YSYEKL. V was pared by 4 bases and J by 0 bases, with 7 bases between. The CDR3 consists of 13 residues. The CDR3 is CASSLESSYEQYF. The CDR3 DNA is TGCGCCAGCAGCCTGGAGAGCTCCTACGAGCAGTACTTC.

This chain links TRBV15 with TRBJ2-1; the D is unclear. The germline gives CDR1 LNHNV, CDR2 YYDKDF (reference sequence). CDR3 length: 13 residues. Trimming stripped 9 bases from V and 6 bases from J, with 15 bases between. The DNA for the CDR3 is TGTGCCACGAGGTGGGCGTCTAGCAATGAGCAGTTCTTC. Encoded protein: CATRWASSNEQFF.

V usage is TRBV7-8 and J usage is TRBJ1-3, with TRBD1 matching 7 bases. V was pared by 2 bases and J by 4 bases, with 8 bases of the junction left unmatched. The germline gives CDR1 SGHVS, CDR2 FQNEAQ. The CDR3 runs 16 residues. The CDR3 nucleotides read TGTGCCAGCAGCTTATCCCAAGACAGGGTAGGAAACACCATATATTTT. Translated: CASSLSQDRVGNTIYF.

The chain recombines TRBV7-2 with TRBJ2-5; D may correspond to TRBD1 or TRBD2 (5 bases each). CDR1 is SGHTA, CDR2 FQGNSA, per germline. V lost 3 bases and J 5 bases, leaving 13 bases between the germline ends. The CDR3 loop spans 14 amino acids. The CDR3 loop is CASSFDRGLETQYF. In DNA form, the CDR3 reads TGTGCCAGCAGCTTTGATCGGGGCTTGGAGACCCAGTACTTC.